These T cell receptor beta chains were read from a single sample in a study of cytomegalovirus exposure and HLA in healthy donors. TCRdb's table, derived via immunoSEQ multiplex PCR, lists solely in-frame clones and lacks some. The sample has roughly 120,000 clones; around 80% are singletons. The material sequenced was PBMCs. The receptors come from a middle-aged man in good health and CMV-seronegative. CDR3s include the opening cysteine and the closing phenylalanine or tryptophan. Each record gives: J gene, V gene, clone size, D gene, CDR3 DNA, CDR3 protein. A D gene is named only where the DNA matches it firmly. Rows may omit the clone size; those that give it use once, few, many or a size class.

>TRBJ1-1|TRBV5-4|NA|TRBD1
TGTGCCAGCAGCTTGGGACAGGGGGCGGCAGCTTTCTTT
CASSLGQGAAAFF
>TRBJ2-5|TRBV11-2|once|TRBD1
TGTGCCAGCAGCCTAGGGGGCAGGCTCGAGACCCAGTACTTC
CASSLGGRLETQYF
>TRBJ2-4|TRBV19|NA|TRBD1
TGTGCCAGTAGTACCTCCGGGACAGGGAAAATAGCCAAAAACATTCAGTACTTC
CASSTSGTGKIAKNIQYF
>TRBJ1-6|TRBV27|NA|TRBD1
TGTGCCAGCAGTTCCCACGGCAGGGGGCAGTCACCCCTCCACTTT
CASSSHGRGQSPLHF
>TRBJ2-1|TRBV5-8|NA|NA
TGTGCCAGCAGCTTCCTGGCGGGGCGCGATGAGCAGTTCTTC
CASSFLAGRDEQFF
>TRBJ1-2|TRBV21-1|NA|NA
TGTGCCAGCAGCAAAGGACAGGGTGGCTACACCTTC
CASSKGQGGYTF
>TRBJ2-2|TRBV5-1|NA|TRBD1
TGCGCCAGCAGCGGACAGGGGATGACCGGGGAGCTGTTTTTT
CASSGQGMTGELFF
>TRBJ1-2|TRBV9|NA|TRBD1
TGTGCCAGCAACCCAGACAGGGGGCATTATGGCTACACCTTC
CASNPDRGHYGYTF
>TRBJ1-2|TRBV19|NA|NA
TGTGCCAGTAGTCCGGGGCCGGGGGGCAACTATGGCTACACCTTC
CASSPGPGGNYGYTF
>TRBJ1-2|TRBV25-1|NA|NA
TGTGCCAGCAGTGAATTGGGGGGTACTGGCTACACCTTC
CASSELGGTGYTF
>TRBJ2-2|TRBV5-1|NA|NA
TGCGCCTGTCGGGAGACCCTCACCGGGGAGCTGTTTTTT
CACRETLTGELFF
>TRBJ1-2|TRBV5-1|once|TRBD1
TGCGCCAGCAGCATGGACAGGGCCAACTATGGCTACACCTTC
CASSMDRANYGYTF
>TRBJ1-6|TRBV14|NA|NA
TGTGCCAGCAGCCAACCGGCCTATAATTCACCCCTCCACTTT
CASSQPAYNSPLHF
>TRBJ2-3|TRBV5-6|NA|TRBD1
TGTGCCAGCAGCCTAGGGACAGGGGCTAGCACAGATACGCAGTATTTT
CASSLGTGASTDTQYF
>TRBJ1-2|TRBV10-1|once|TRBD1
TGCGCCAGCAGTGCCGACAGGGATGGCTACACCTTC
CASSADRDGYTF
>TRBJ1-6|TRBV10-3|NA|TRBD1
TGTGCCTCGTGGGACAGGGGCAGTTCACCCCTCCACTTT
CASWDRGSSPLHF
>TRBJ2-5|TRBV18|NA|TRBD1
TGTGCCAGCTCACCAGTTGGGACAGTCCAAGAGACCCAGTACTTC
CASSPVGTVQETQYF
>TRBJ1-4|TRBV2|NA|NA
TGTGCGGGAGCAACTAATGAAAAACTGTTTTTT
CAGATNEKLFF
>TRBJ1-3|TRBV6-5|NA|NA
TGTGCCAGCAGTCAAGCGGGTGCTGGAAACACCATATATTTT
CASSQAGAGNTIYF
>TRBJ2-5|TRBV5-6|NA|NA
TGTGCCAGCAGCCAACAAACAGGCATCGAAGAGACCCAGTACTTC
CASSQQTGIEETQYF
>TRBJ1-1|TRBV5-6|NA|TRBD1
TGTGCCAGCAGCTCGGGGGGGAGGACAGGCGGGATATTAGACACTGAAGCTTTCTTT
CASSSGGRTGGILDTEAFF
>TRBJ1-5|TRBV6-5|NA|NA
TGTGCCAGCAGTTACTCGACGTCGGGGGGACAGCCCCAGCATTTT
CASSYSTSGGQPQHF
>TRBJ2-3|TRBV4-2|few|TRBD1
TGTGCCAGCAGCCATGTTCGAGGACAGGGTTCCACAGATACGCAGTATTTT
CASSHVRGQGSTDTQYF
>TRBJ2-7|TRBV7-9|NA|NA
TGTGCCAGCACTCGGCTAGGGGCGGGGGAGCAGTACTTC
CASTRLGAGEQYF
>TRBJ2-2|TRBV19|NA|TRBD2
TGTGCCAGTAGTATTCTCGGGGGGGCAAACACCGGGGAGCTGTTTTTT
CASSILGGANTGELFF
>TRBJ1-6|TRBV9|few|NA
TGTGCCAGCAGCGTCCGGGACACTAATTCACCCCTCCACTTT
CASSVRDTNSPLHF
>TRBJ1-2|TRBV7-2|NA|NA
TGTGCCAGCAGCTTAACCGGGGGGAGTAACTATGGCTACACCTTC
CASSLTGGSNYGYTF
>TRBJ1-3|TRBV5-1|NA|NA
TGCGCCAGCAGCTTCGTCGGACAGCCGCTCTCTGGAAACACCATATATTTT
CASSFVGQPLSGNTIYF
>TRBJ2-5|TRBV11-2|NA|NA
TGTGCCAGCAGCTTCACAGGGACCCAAGAGACCCAGTACTTC
CASSFTGTQETQYF
>TRBJ2-1|TRBV18|NA|NA
TGTGCCAGCTCACCGGGGGCACGGGGAGCCAATGAGCAGTTCTTC
CASSPGARGANEQFF
>TRBJ1-5|TRBV18|NA|NA
TGTGCCAGCTCCAGGGTGCGCAATCAGCCCCAGCATTTT
CASSRVRNQPQHF
>TRBJ1-6|TRBV6-1|once|TRBD1
TGTGCCAGCAGTGAAGCGCGACAGGGGGTCGACTCACCCCTCCACTTT
CASSEARQGVDSPLHF
>TRBJ1-2|TRBV4-2|NA|TRBD1
TGTGCCAGCAGCCAAGACGGGACAGGGGGTTCCTATGGCTACACCTTC
CASSQDGTGGSYGYTF
>TRBJ1-4|TRBV2|NA|NA
TGTGCCAGCGGGGTTGGGGAGGAAAAACTGTTTTTT
CASGVGEEKLFF
>TRBJ1-2|TRBV6-5|NA|TRBD1
TGTGCCAGCAGTTACGAACAGACAGGGTCAGTCGGCTACACCTTC
CASSYEQTGSVGYTF
>TRBJ2-2|TRBV11-2|NA|NA
TGTGCCAGCAGCTTAGAAACTCTGCGGAACACCGGGGAGCTGTTTTTT
CASSLETLRNTGELFF
>TRBJ2-7|TRBV5-1|NA|NA
TGCGCCAGCAGCTTGGTGGCAGGGTGGGAGCAGTACTTC
CASSLVAGWEQYF
>TRBJ1-5|TRBV4-1|NA|NA
TGCGCCAGCAGCCAAGAAATGACGGAACGGGGGAATAGCAATCAGCCCCAGCATTTT
CASSQEMTERGNSNQPQHF
>TRBJ1-5|TRBV6-1|NA|TRBD1
TGTGCCAGCAGTCAACAGGGGAAGCAGCCCCAGCATTTT
CASSQQGKQPQHF
>TRBJ2-2|TRBV6-4|once|TRBD2
TGTGCCAGCAGTACGGGACTAGCAGCCGGGGAGCTGTTTTTT
CASSTGLAAGELFF
>TRBJ1-1|TRBV4-1|NA|NA
TGCGCCAGCAGCCCGCGGGGCAGCGGACAAATGAACACTGAAGCTTTCTTT
CASSPRGSGQMNTEAFF
>TRBJ1-4|TRBV4-1|few|TRBD1
TGCGCCAGCAGCCAAGTTTACGCAACAGGGGGTAATGAAAAACTGTTTTTT
CASSQVYATGGNEKLFF
>TRBJ2-7|TRBV25-1|NA|NA
TGTGCCAGCAGTGCATCGGGGTCAGGGGATTTCTACGAGCAGTACTTC
CASSASGSGDFYEQYF
>TRBJ2-7|TRBV18|NA|TRBD2
TGTGCCAGCTCACCGGGACTAGCTAACCACGAGCAGTACTTC
CASSPGLANHEQYF
>TRBJ2-7|TRBV5-1|NA|TRBD1
TGCGCCAGCAGCCCGGGACAGGGAGAGGGCGAGCAGTACTTC
CASSPGQGEGEQYF
>TRBJ1-2|TRBV29-1|NA|NA
TGCAGCGTCCGGGGGTCGGGCTACACCTTC
CSVRGSGYTF
>TRBJ1-2|TRBV2|NA|NA
TGTGCCAGCCGGGGGGAGGGCTCCCACTATGGCTACACCTTC
CASRGEGSHYGYTF
>TRBJ1-2|TRBV5-6|NA|TRBD1
TGTGCCAGCAGCTTGGTTGTCAGGGGGCTGGGCTACACCTTC
CASSLVVRGLGYTF
>TRBJ2-7|TRBV10-3|NA|NA
TGTGCCATCAGTGGGCCCGGGGGAGAGGTGCAGTACTTC
CAISGPGGEVQYF
>TRBJ1-1|TRBV5-4|NA|NA
TGTGCCAGCAGCTTACGTGGAGGTGAAGCTTTCTTT
CASSLRGGEAFF
>TRBJ1-5|TRBV6-5|NA|TRBD1
TGTGCCAGCAGATTGACAGGGACCAGCAATCAGCCCCAGCATTTT
CASRLTGTSNQPQHF
>TRBJ2-6|TRBV4-1|few|TRBD2
TGCGCCAGCCTCCCCGGGGGGAACTCGCACTCTGGGGCCAACGTCCTGACTTTC
CASLPGGNSHSGANVLTF
>TRBJ1-4|TRBV15|NA|NA
TGTGCCACCAGCAGGGACGGGCCCGAGGGAAATGAAAAACTGTTTTTT
CATSRDGPEGNEKLFF